This TCR beta chain was captured by sequencing in a study of tumor-infiltrating lymphocytes in primary liver carcinoma (dated by TCRdb to the late 2010s). Turning to the overall study: A handful of patients with histopathologically diagnosed primary liver carcinoma underwent surgical resection in China between late 2015 and 2016. Hepatocellular carcinoma (four) or combined HCC and intrahepatic cholangiocarcinoma (one) was present in the five patients, who were three men and two women aged 30 to 69 years. The five patients had tumors staged T1-T3 N0M0, with maximum diameters ranging from roughly 4.2 to 10 cm. Roughly 3.65 to 7.13 million productive TCRbeta reads were obtained per sample, and no significant difference in read depth was found between tissue types. For each liver tumor, the study sampled five regions along with adjacent normal tissue and blood, and applied TCRbeta repertoire sequencing, expression microarrays and whole-exome sequencing. A total of 35 or so specimens from 5 patients went through TCRbeta repertoire sequencing, namely 25 tumor regions, 5 adjacent noncancerous liver tissues and 5 peripheral blood samples. Repertoires from technical replicates were highly reproducible, with mean shared-clone rates roughly 0.86 and correlation coefficients above 0.95.

Blood RNA was extracted from unsorted whole blood using TRIzol reagent, and germline DNA was obtained with the DNeasy Blood & Tissue kit. Patients had chronic HBV infection and were treatment-naive at sampling. Before surgery, about 4 milliliters of peripheral blood were drawn into K2EDTA tubes. What the study reported, not specific to this receptor: Because only the TCR beta chain was sequenced and unpaired alpha chains were not captured, true repertoire diversity is likely underestimated. The top 250 clones made up a significantly larger repertoire fraction in tumors than in blood (p = 0.039). Because the samples were bulk and unsorted, CD4+ and CD8+ T cell repertoires could not be compared. Repertoire overlap was found to be higher between tumor regions (mean about 36%) than between tumor-adjacent (about 17%) or tumor-blood (about 14%) pairs, consistent with antigen-driven expansion. With just a handful of patients in the study, the authors point out that the findings should be validated in a larger study.

The CDR1 and CDR2 encoded by the germline V gene are MDHEN and SYDVKM. There are 17 amino acids in the CDR3, from cysteine to phenylalanine inclusive. Here the CDR3 DNA is all that survives: 51 bases in frame from base 1. V and J lose 2 bases and 5 bases, and a span of 20 bases separates them. A constant-region primer and ProtoScript II reverse transcriptase were used to reverse-transcribe TCRbeta-specific cDNA from about 500 ng total RNA. The TCRbeta libraries were prepared through three rounds of nested multiplex PCR following a slightly modified ARM-PCR procedure. Multiplex TRBV1-TRBV30 forward primers and a Cbeta reverse primer were used in the first two PCR rounds, each of which was run for approximately 9 cycles. Sample barcodes and Illumina adapters were attached in a final 25-cycle PCR using Deep VentR polymerase. Amplicons of 200-500 bp were gel-purified with a QIAquick gel extraction kit before sequencing. An Illumina HiSeq 2500 was used to sequence the TCRbeta amplicons with 250-bp paired-end reads. The published analysis was carried out like this. Reads were quality-trimmed with Trimmomatic v0.33, and paired reads were merged with FLASH v1.2.11 to recover full CDR3 sequences. MiGEC v1.2.1b assigned V, D and J germline segments to the rearranged TCRbeta sequences. Clonotype statistics and Shannon-Wiener diversity indices were calculated with VDJtools v1.0.0. Except for diversity analysis, only each sample's 250 most abundant clonotypes were used in subsequent analyses to reduce sampling bias. TCRdb handled the public reads itself, with Q25 trimming in fastp and clone calling in MiXCR, and kept productive beta chains. Each CDR3 protein appears once, grouped with its most common genes and DNA. None of the V and J calls come from the authors' own analysis; TCRdb made them. A total of about 310,000 distinct CDR3 sequences appear in this sample, 65% of them only once. The top ten hold more than 8.5% of the sample.

This clonotype was seen only a few times. The specificity of this receptor is unknown. No base-level quality is on record; no much larger clone is a single base apart. Rearrangement joined TRBV28 to TRBJ2-3; TRBD1 is perhaps the D gene, given 6 matching bases. The sequenced sample was peripheral blood. This receptor was identified in a man between 40 and 49 years old with primary liver carcinoma and hepatitis B virus infection. The DNA sequence follows: TGTGCCAGCAGTTTACCCCCGGCAGGGGCGAGTTTAGATACGCAGTATTTT. It codes for CASSLPPAGASLDTQYF.